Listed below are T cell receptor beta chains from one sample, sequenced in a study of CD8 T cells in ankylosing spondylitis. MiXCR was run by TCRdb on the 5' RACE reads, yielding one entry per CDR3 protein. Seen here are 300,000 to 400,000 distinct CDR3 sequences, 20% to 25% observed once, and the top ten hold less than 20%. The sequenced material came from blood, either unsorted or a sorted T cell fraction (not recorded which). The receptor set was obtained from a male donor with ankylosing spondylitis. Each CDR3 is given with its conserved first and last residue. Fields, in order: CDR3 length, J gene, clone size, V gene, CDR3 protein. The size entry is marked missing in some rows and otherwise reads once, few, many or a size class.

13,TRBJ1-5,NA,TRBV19,CASSPHRYQPQHF
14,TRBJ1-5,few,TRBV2,CASRDRQAGEPQHF
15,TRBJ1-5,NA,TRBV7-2,CASSPDRGTDQPQHF
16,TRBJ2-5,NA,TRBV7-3,CASSLNPAGAQETQYF
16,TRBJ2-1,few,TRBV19,CASRPIAGSSYNEQFF
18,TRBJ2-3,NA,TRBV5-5,CASSLILGSGGSSDTQYF
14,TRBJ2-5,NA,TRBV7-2,CASSVAGNGETQYF
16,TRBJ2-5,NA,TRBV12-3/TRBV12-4,CASSGRLAGGLETQYF
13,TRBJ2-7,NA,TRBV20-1,CSAPVTRFSEQYF
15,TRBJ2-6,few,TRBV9,CASSAELHGANVLTF
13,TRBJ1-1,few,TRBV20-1,CSASRVLNTEAFF
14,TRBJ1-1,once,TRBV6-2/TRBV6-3,CASGSQGGNTEAFF
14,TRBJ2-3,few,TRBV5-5,CASSLQGAADTQYF
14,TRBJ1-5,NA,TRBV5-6,CASSLSRFEQPQHF
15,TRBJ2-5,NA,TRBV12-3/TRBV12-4,CASSLAGILQETQYF
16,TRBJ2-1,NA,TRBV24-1,CATSDLSGTGYNEQFF
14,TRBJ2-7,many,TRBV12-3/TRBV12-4,CASSRPGLGYEQYF
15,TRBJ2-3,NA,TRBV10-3,CAIRIAGIDTDTQYF